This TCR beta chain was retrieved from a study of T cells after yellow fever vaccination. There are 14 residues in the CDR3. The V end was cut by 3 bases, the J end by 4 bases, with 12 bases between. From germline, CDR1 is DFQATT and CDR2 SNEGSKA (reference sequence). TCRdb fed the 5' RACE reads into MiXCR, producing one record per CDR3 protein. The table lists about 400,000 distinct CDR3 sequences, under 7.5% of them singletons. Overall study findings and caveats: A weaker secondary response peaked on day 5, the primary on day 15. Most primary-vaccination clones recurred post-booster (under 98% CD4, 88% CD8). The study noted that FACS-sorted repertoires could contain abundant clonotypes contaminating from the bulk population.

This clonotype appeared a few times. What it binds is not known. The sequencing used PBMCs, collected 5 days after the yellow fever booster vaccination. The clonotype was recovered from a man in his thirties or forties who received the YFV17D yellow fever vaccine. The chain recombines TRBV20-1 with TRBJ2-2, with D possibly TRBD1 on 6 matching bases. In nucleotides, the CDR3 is TGCAGTGCTAGCTCAGGGGTGCGCACCGGGGAGCTGTTTTTT. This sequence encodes CSASSGVRTGELFF.